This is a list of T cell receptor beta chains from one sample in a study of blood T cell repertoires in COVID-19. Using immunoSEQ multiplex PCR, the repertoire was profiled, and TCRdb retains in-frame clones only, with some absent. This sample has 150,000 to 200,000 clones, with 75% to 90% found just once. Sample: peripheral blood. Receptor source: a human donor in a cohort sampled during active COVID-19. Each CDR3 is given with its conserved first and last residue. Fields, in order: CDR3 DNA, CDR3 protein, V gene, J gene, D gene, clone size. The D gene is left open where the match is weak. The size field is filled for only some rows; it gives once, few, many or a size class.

CDR3nt: TGTGCCAGCAGTGGCCCCCACCCGGGTCAGCCCCAGCATTTT
CDR3aa: CASSGPHPGQPQHF
v_gene: TRBV25-1
j_gene: TRBJ1-5
d_gene: -
abundance: few

CDR3nt: TGTGCCAGCAGAGGGGACAGGTTAAATTCACCCCTCCACTTT
CDR3aa: CASRGDRLNSPLHF
v_gene: TRBV6-5
j_gene: TRBJ1-6
d_gene: TRBD1
abundance: -

CDR3nt: TGCGCCAGGCCTCAATTGGGGGGATACAACACTGAAGCTTTCTTT
CDR3aa: CARPQLGGYNTEAFF
v_gene: TRBV23-1
j_gene: TRBJ1-1
d_gene: -
abundance: -

CDR3nt: TGCAGCGTCGCCGGACAGCCCAATCAGCCCCAGCATTTT
CDR3aa: CSVAGQPNQPQHF
v_gene: TRBV29-1
j_gene: TRBJ1-5
d_gene: -
abundance: -

CDR3nt: TGTGCCAGCAGTGACGGGCAAGGGGTCACTGAAGCTTTCTTT
CDR3aa: CASSDGQGVTEAFF
v_gene: TRBV2
j_gene: TRBJ1-1
d_gene: -
abundance: once

CDR3nt: TGTGCCAGCAGTGAGCCGGGACAAACCTATGGCTACACCTTC
CDR3aa: CASSEPGQTYGYTF
v_gene: TRBV6-1
j_gene: TRBJ1-2
d_gene: -
abundance: -

CDR3nt: TGTGCCAGCAGCTTAAACGGGACAGAAAACGATGAGCAGTTCTTC
CDR3aa: CASSLNGTENDEQFF
v_gene: TRBV7-2
j_gene: TRBJ2-1
d_gene: TRBD1
abundance: -

CDR3nt: TGTGCCAGCAGTTCCTTAGCGGGAGTAAGCACAGATACGCAGTATTTT
CDR3aa: CASSSLAGVSTDTQYF
v_gene: TRBV27
j_gene: TRBJ2-3
d_gene: TRBD2
abundance: -

CDR3nt: TGTGCCAGTAGTCGTGGGGGGGAGAGATTCAATGAGCAGTTCTTC
CDR3aa: CASSRGGERFNEQFF
v_gene: TRBV19
j_gene: TRBJ2-1
d_gene: TRBD2
abundance: few

CDR3nt: TGTGCCAGTAGTATTGATCGGGACACTGAAGCTTTCTTT
CDR3aa: CASSIDRDTEAFF
v_gene: TRBV19
j_gene: TRBJ1-1
d_gene: -
abundance: once

CDR3nt: TGTGCCAGCAGCCCAGCGGGTACGGGGTTGGGCACTGAAGCTTTCTTT
CDR3aa: CASSPAGTGLGTEAFF
v_gene: TRBV11-2
j_gene: TRBJ1-1
d_gene: -
abundance: -

CDR3nt: TGTGCCGTACTGATCCCGCCGGGGGGTGTCAAGGACCAAGAGACCCAGTACTTC
CDR3aa: CAVLIPPGGVKDQETQYF
v_gene: TRBV7-9
j_gene: TRBJ2-5
d_gene: TRBD2
abundance: once